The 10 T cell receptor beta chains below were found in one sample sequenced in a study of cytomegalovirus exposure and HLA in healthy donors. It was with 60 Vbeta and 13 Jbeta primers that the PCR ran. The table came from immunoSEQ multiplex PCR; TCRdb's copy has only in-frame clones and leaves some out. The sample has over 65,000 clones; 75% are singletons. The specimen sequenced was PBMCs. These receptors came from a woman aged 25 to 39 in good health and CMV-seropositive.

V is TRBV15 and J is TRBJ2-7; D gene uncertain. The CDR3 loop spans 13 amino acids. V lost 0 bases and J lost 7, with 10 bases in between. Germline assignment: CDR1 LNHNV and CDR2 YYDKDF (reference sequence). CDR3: CATSRDKVQEQYF. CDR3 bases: TGTGCCACCAGCAGAGATAAGGTACAGGAGCAGTACTTC.

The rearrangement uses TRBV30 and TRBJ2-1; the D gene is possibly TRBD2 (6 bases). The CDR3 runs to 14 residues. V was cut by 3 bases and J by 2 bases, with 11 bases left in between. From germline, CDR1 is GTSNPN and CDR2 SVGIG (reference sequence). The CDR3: CAWRPGLAYNEQFF. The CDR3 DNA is TGTGCCTGGAGACCGGGACTTGCCTACAATGAGCAGTTCTTC.

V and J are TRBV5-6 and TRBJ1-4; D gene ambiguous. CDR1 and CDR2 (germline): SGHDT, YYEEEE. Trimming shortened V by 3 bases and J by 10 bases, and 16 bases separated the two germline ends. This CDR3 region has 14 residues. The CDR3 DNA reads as TGTGCCAGCAGCTCGAGGGTAGTCTCGGGAAAACTGTTTTTT. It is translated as CASSSRVVSGKLFF.

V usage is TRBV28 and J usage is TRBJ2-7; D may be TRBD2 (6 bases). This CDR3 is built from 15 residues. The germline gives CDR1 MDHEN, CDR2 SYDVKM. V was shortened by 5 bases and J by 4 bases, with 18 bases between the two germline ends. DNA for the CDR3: TGTGCCAGCAGTGCTCCCGCGGGAAGGCCTTACGAGCAGTACTTC. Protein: CASSAPAGRPYEQYF.

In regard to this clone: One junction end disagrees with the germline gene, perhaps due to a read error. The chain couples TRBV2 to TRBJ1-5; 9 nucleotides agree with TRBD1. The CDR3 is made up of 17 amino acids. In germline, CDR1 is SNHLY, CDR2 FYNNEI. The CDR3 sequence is CAGSSVDRGTSNQPQHF. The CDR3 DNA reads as TGTGCCGGCAGTTCCGTAGACAGGGGGACAAGCAATCAGCCCCAGCATTTT.

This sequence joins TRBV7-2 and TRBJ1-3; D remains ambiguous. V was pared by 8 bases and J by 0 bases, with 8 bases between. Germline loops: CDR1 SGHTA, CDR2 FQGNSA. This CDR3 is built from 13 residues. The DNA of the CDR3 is TGTGCCAGCTCCCCGGTCTCTGGAAACACCATATATTTT. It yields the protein CASSPVSGNTIYF.

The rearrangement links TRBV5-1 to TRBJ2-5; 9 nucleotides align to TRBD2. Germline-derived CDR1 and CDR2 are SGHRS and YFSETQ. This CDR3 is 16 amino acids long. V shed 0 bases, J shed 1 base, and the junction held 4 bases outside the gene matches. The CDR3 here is CASSLVWREGQETQYF. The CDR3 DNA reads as TGCGCCAGCAGCTTGGTGTGGCGGGAGGGCCAAGAGACCCAGTACTTC.

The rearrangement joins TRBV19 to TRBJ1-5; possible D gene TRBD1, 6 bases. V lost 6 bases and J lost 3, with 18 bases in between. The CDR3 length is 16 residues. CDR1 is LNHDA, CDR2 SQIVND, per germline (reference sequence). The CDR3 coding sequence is TGTGCCAGTAGGCCCAGGACAGTGGCGATCAATCAGCCCCAGCATTTT. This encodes CASRPRTVAINQPQHF.

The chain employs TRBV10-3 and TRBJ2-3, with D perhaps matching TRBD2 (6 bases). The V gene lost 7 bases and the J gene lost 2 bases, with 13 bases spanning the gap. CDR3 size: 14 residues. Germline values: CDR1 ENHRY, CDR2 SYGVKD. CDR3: CAIMEGPPTDTQYF. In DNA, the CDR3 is TGTGCCATCATGGAGGGACCCCCCACAGATACGCAGTATTTT.

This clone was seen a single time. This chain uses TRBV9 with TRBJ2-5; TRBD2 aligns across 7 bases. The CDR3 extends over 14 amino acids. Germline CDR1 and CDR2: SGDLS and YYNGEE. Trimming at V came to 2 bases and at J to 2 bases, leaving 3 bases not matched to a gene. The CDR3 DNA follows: TGTGCCAGCAGCGTTGGGGGAGGGCAAGAGACCCAGTACTTC. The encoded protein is CASSVGGGQETQYF.